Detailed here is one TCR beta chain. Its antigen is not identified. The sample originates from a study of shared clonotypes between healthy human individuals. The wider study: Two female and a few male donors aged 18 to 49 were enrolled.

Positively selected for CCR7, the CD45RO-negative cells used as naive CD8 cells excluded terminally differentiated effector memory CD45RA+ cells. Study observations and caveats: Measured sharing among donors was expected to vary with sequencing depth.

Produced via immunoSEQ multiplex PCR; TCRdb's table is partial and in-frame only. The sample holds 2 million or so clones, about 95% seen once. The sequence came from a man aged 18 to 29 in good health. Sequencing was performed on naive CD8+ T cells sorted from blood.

CDR3: CASSADRGRGGYTF. The CDR3 nucleotides are TGTGCCAGCAGTGCGGACAGGGGGAGAGGTGGCTACACCTTC. The chain combines TRBV28 with TRBJ1-2; TRBD1 aligns across 10 bases. Germline values: CDR1 MDHEN, CDR2 SYDVKM. This CDR3 region has 14 residues. The V and J ends lost 5 bases and 7 bases, in that order; junction bases with no gene match: 7.